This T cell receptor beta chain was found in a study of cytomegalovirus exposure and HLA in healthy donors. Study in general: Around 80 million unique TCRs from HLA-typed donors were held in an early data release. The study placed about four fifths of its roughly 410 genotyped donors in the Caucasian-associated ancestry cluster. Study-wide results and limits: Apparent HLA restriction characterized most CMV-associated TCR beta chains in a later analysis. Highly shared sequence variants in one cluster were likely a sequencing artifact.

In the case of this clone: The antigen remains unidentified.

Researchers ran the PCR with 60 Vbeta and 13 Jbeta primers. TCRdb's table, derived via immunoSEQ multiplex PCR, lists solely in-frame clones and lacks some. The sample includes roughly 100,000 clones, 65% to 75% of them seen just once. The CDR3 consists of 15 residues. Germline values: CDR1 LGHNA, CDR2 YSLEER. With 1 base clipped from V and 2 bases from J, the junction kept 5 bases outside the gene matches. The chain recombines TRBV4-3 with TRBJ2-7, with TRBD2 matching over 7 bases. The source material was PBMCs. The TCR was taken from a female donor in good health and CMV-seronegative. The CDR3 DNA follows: TGCGCCAGCAGCCAAGGCACTAGCGCCGCCTACGAGCAGTACTTC. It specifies CASSQGTSAAYEQYF.